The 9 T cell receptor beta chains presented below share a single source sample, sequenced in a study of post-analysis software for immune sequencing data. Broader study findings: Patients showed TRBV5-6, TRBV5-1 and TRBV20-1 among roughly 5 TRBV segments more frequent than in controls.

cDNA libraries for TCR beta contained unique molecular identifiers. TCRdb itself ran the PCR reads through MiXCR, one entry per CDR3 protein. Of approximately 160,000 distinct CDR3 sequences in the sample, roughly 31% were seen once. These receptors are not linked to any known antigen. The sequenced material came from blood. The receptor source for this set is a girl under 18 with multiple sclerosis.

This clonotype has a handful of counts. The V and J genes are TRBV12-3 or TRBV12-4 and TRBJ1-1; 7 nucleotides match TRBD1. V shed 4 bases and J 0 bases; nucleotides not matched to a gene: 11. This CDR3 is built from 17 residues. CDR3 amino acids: CASSSHSGGAVNTEAFF. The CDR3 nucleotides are TGTGCCAGCAGTTCACATTCAGGGGGGGCGGTGAACACTGAAGCTTTCTTT.

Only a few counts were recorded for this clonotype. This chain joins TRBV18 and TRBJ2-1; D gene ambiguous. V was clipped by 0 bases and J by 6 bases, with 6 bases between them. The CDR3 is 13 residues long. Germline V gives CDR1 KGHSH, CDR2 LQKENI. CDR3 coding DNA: TGTGCCAGCTCACCACCGGACGTCAATGAGCAGTTCTTC. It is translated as CASSPPDVNEQFF.

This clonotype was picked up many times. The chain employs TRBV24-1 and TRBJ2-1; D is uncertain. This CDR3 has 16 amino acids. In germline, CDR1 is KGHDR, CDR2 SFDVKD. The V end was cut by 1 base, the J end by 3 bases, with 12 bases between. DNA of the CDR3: TGTGCCACCAGTGATTTCGAGACGTTTAGCTACAATGAGCAGTTCTTC. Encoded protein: CATSDFETFSYNEQFF.

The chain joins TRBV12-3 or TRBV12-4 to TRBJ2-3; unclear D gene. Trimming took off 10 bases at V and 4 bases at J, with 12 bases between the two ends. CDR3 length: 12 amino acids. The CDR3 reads CAISSRADTQYF. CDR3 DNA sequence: TGTGCCATCTCTTCTCGGGCAGATACGCAGTATTTT.

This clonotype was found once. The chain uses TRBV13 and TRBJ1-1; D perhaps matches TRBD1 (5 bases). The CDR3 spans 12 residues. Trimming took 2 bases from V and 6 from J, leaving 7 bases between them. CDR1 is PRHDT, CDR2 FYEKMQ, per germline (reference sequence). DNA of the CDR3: TGTGCCAGCAGCTTACGGGGGTCTGAAGCTTTCTTT. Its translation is CASSLRGSEAFF.

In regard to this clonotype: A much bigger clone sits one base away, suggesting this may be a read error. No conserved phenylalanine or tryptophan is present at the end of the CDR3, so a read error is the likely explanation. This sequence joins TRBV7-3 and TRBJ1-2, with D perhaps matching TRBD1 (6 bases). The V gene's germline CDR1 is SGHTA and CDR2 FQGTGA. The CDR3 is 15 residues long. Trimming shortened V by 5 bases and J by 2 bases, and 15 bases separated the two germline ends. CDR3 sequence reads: CASSTTGIENYGYTC. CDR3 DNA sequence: TGTGCCAGCAGCACTACAGGGATTGAAAACTATGGCTACACCTGC.

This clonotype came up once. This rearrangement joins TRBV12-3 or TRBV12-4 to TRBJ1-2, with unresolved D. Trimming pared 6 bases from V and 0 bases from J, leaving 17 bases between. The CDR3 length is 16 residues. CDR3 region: CASSSPARGTNYGYTF. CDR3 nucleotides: TGTGCCAGCAGCTCCCCCGCCCGGGGTACTAACTATGGCTACACCTTC.

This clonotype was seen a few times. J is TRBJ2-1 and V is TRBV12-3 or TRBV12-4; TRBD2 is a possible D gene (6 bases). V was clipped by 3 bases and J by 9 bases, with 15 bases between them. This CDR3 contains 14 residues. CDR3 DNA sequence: TGTGCCAGCAGTTTTTGGCCTAGCGAGATTGAGCAGTTCTTC. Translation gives CASSFWPSEIEQFF.

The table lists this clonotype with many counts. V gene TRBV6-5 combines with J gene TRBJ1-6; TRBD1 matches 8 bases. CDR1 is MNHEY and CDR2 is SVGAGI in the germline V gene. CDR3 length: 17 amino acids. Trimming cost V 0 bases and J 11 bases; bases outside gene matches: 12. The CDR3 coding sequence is TGTGCCAGCAGTTACTCGCCCGGACAGGGTAGAGTTACACCCCTCCACTTT. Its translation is CASSYSPGQGRVTPLHF.